This TCR beta chain was documented in a study of shared clonotypes between healthy human individuals. Study-level points and caveats: Rarefaction exposed incomplete sorted-subset sequencing despite large depth. Generally, estimated richness proved larger in naive subsets than it did in memory subsets. Few donors limited the genetic and exposure-history diversity represented.

In regard to this clone: Its antigen remains unidentified.

This table comes from immunoSEQ multiplex PCR, and its TCRdb copy is limited to in-frame clones, with some not included. The data hold about 800,000 clones, with about 96% observed a single time. CD45RO-negative, CCR7-selected cells formed the naive CD8 fraction, which excluded terminally differentiated effector memory CD45RA+ cells. V dropped 1 base and J dropped 0; count of bases not matched to a gene: 3. Per the germline V gene, CDR1 is SGHVS and CDR2 is FNYEAQ. CDR3 length equals 16 residues. The sequence was obtained from a man aged 30 to 39 in good health. The material sequenced was naive CD8+ T cells sorted from blood. This chain connects TRBV7-6 to TRBJ2-1; 7 bases match TRBD2. Here the CDR3 reads CASSLGPGGSYNEQFF. CDR3 bases: TGTGCCAGCAGCTTAGGGCCGGGAGGCTCCTACAATGAGCAGTTCTTC. Full variable domain (remainder filled in from reference TRBV7-6 and TRBJ2-1): GAGVSQSPRYKVTKRGQDVALRCDPISGHVSLYWYRQALGQGPEFLTYFNYEAQQDKSGLPNDRFSAERPEGSISTLTIQRTEQRDSAMYRCASSLGPGGSYNEQFFGPGTRLTVL.